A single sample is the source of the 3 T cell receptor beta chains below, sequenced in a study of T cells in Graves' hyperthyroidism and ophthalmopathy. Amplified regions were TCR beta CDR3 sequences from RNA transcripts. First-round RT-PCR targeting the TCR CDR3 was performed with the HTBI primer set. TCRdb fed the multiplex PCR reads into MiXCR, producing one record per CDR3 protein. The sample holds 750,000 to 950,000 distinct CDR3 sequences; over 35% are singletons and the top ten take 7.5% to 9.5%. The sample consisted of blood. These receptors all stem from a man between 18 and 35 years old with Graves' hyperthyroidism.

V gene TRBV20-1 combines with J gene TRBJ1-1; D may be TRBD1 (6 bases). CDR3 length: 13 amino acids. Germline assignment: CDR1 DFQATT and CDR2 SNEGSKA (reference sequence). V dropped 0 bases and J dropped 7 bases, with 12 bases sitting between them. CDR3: CSAREGAGDEAFF. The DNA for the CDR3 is TGCAGTGCTAGAGAGGGGGCGGGCGATGAAGCTTTCTTT.

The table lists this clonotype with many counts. The CDR3 spells CASSLSTGFDEQYF. The CDR3 nucleotides are TGTGCCAGCAGCTTATCGACAGGGTTCGACGAGCAGTACTTC. The chain couples TRBV7-9 to TRBJ2-7, with 7 bases aligning to TRBD1. Germline V CDR1 and CDR2: SEHNR, FQNEAQ (reference sequence). The CDR3 is 14 amino acids. Trimming removed 2 bases from V and 5 bases from J; junction bases left unmatched: 6.

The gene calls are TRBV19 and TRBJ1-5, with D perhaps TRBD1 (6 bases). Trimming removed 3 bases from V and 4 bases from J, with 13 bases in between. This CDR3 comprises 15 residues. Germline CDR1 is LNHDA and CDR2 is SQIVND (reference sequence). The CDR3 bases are TGTGCCAGTAGTATCCCACGGACAGTGAATCAGCCCCAGCATTTT. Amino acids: CASSIPRTVNQPQHF.